The 26 T cell receptor beta chains below all came from one sample that was sequenced in a study of blood T cell repertoires in COVID-19. Generated by immunoSEQ multiplex PCR, the TCRdb table keeps only in-frame clones and is missing some. The sample records a few hundred thousand clones, 75% to 95% being singletons. The sequenced sample consisted of peripheral blood. All receptors derive from a woman younger than 45 with COVID-19, enrolled during active disease.

The gene calls are TRBV5-1 and TRBJ1-4; 8 nucleotides agree with TRBD1. The CDR3 sequence is 15 residues long. Germline CDR1 and CDR2: SGHRS and YFSETQ. V shed 4 bases and J 2 bases; nucleotides not matched to a gene: 4. The CDR3 loop reads CASSRRQGTNEKLFF. CDR3 nucleotides: TGCGCCAGCAGCAGGCGACAGGGGACTAATGAAAAACTGTTTTTT.

V is TRBV28 and J is TRBJ1-5, with 12 bases that match TRBD1. This CDR3 contains 18 residues. Germline V gene data show CDR1 as MDHEN and CDR2 as SYDVKM. The trim removed 6 bases at V and 3 bases at J, leaving 12 bases unmatched. The CDR3 spells CASRPGTGGASSNQPQHF. CDR3 DNA: TGTGCCAGCAGGCCCGGGACAGGGGGCGCATCTTCCAATCAGCCCCAGCATTTT.

The rearrangement joins TRBV30 to TRBJ1-1; a possible D gene is TRBD1 (6 bases). CDR1 and CDR2 from the germline V gene are GTSNPN and SVGIG (reference sequence). V shed 0 bases and J shed 0 bases, with 14 bases lying between them. CDR3 length equals 16 residues. The CDR3 region is CAWSVRWGLVNTEAFF. The DNA of the CDR3 is TGTGCCTGGAGTGTACGATGGGGGCTGGTGAACACTGAAGCTTTCTTT.

This clone turned up a few times. The chain carries TRBV7-9 and TRBJ2-7; no firm D call. Looked up from germline, CDR1 is SEHNR and CDR2 is FQNEAQ (reference sequence). Between the trimmed V and J ends, which lost 5 bases and 0 bases, there was a span of 14 bases. The CDR3 totals 15 residues. CDR3 sequence reads: CASSPPGGSSYEQYF. The CDR3 DNA reads TGTGCCAGCAGCCCCCCTGGCGGTAGCTCCTACGAGCAGTACTTC. The whole variable domain, filled in from reference TRBV7-9 and TRBJ2-7, reads DTGVSQNPRHKITKRGQNVTFRCDPISEHNRLYWYRQTLGQGPEFLTYFQNEAQLEKSRLLSDRFSAERPKGSFSTLEIQRTEQGDSAMYLCASSPPGGSSYEQYFGPGTRLTVT.

The rearrangement uses TRBV3-1 (or the pseudogene TRBV3-2) and TRBJ1-1, with D tentatively TRBD1 (5 bases). Germline V gives CDR1 LGHDT, CDR2 YNNKEL (reference sequence). This CDR3 has 15 amino acids. V was trimmed by 0 bases and J by 6 bases, leaving 14 bases between them. CDR3 protein: CASSQDRRDLAEAFF. For the CDR3, the DNA is TGTGCCAGCAGCCAAGACCGCAGGGATTTAGCTGAAGCTTTCTTT.

The chain is built from TRBV5-1 and TRBJ2-5; a possible D gene is TRBD2 (5 bases). CDR1 SGHRS and CDR2 YFSETQ come from the germline V gene. The V gene lost 0 bases and the J gene lost 6 bases, with 12 bases spanning the gap. CDR3 length: 14 amino acids. CDR3: CASSLAEDRQTQYF. CDR3 coding DNA: TGCGCCAGCAGCTTGGCGGAGGATCGGCAGACCCAGTACTTC.

V gene TRBV28 combines with J gene TRBJ1-1; a possible D gene is TRBD1 (5 bases). Trimming removed 2 bases from V and 0 bases from J, with 10 bases in between. CDR1 is MDHEN, CDR2 SYDVKM, per germline. This CDR3 has 15 amino acids. The CDR3 DNA is TGTGCCAGCAGTTTACTACAGGTAATGAACACTGAAGCTTTCTTT. Protein: CASSLLQVMNTEAFF.

This clone has just one count. The rearrangement joins TRBV5-8 to TRBJ2-7; D may be TRBD2 (5 bases). The CDR3 covers 14 residues. Trimming shortened V by 7 bases and J by 0 bases, and 14 bases separated the two germline ends. Per germline, CDR1 SGHTS and CDR2 YDEGEE. The CDR3 loop is CASAPWERSYEQYF. In nucleotides, the CDR3 is TGTGCCAGCGCGCCTTGGGAGCGCTCCTACGAGCAGTACTTC.

This clone was counted a single time. The V call is TRBV28, the J call TRBJ2-7, with TRBD2 matching over 8 bases. The junction had 11 bases not matched to a gene; V was cut back by 7 bases and J by 3 bases. Per germline, CDR1 MDHEN and CDR2 SYDVKM. This CDR3 has 15 amino acids. The CDR3, as DNA: TGTGCCAGCACCCCGGGCTTAGCGGGGCACTACGAGCAGTACTTC. It is translated as CASTPGLAGHYEQYF.

The table lists this clone with many counts. The V and J genes are TRBV5-8 and TRBJ2-7; no clear D gene. The CDR3 covers 12 residues. V lost 7 bases to trimming and J lost 0 bases, with 8 bases between them. Germline assignment: CDR1 SGHTS and CDR2 YDEGEE. CDR3 residues: CASRRLSYEQYF. CDR3 sequence (DNA): TGTGCCAGCCGTCGTCTCTCCTACGAGCAGTACTTC.

This chain uses TRBV25-1 with TRBJ1-1; D is uncertain. The CDR3 has 13 residues. V was clipped by 3 bases and J by 6 bases, with 11 bases between them. CDR1 is MGHDK and CDR2 is SYGVNS in the germline V gene. CDR3 DNA: TGTGCCAGCAGTGACAGTTCAGTCCCTGAAGCTTTCTTT. Protein product: CASSDSSVPEAFF.

V gene TRBV4-3 combines with J gene TRBJ2-1; D gene uncertain. CDR3 length: 15 amino acids. Germline lookup yields CDR1 LGHNA and CDR2 YSLEER. V was trimmed by 1 base and J by 4 bases, leaving 11 bases between them. Written as DNA, the CDR3 is TGCGCCAGCAGCCAAGGTCTAGGCCTTTACAATGAGCAGTTCTTC. It encodes CASSQGLGLYNEQFF.

The chain couples TRBV18 to TRBJ1-3, with D perhaps matching TRBD1 (5 bases). Germline V gene sequence: CDR1 KGHSH, CDR2 LQKENI. Deletions cut 1 base from V and 0 bases from J, with 10 bases between. The CDR3 has 16 amino acids. The CDR3, as DNA: TGTGCCAGCTCACCACTCGGACAAAACTCTGGAAACACCATATATTTT. It translates to CASSPLGQNSGNTIYF.

This clone has just a few counts. This chain uses TRBV10-3 with TRBJ1-1, with no clear D. The ends were cut back, 7 bases at V and 3 bases at J, with 15 bases in the middle. CDR1 ENHRY and CDR2 SYGVKD come from the germline V gene. The CDR3 consists of 14 residues. The CDR3 DNA reads as TGTGCCATCACCCAAGGATTCGGGGACACTGAAGCTTTCTTT. Residues: CAITQGFGDTEAFF.

J is TRBJ1-1 and V is TRBV6-5; possible D gene TRBD1, 6 bases. The CDR3 totals 15 residues. Trimming removed 4 bases at V and 0 bases at J, with 12 bases between. Germline V CDR1 and CDR2: MNHEY, SVGAGI. The CDR3 protein is CASSLQGTMNTEAFF. In DNA, the CDR3 is TGTGCCAGCAGTTTGCAGGGGACTATGAACACTGAAGCTTTCTTT.

The V call is TRBV19, the J call TRBJ1-5, with 7 bases that match TRBD1. Per germline, CDR1 LNHDA and CDR2 SQIVND (reference sequence). Trimming took 7 bases from V and 9 from J; bases not matched to a gene: 15. The CDR3 extends over 15 amino acids. This chain's CDR3 is CASTPDRISAAPQHF. The CDR3 nucleotides are TGTGCCAGTACCCCGGACAGGATAAGCGCCGCGCCCCAGCATTTT.

This clone appeared a single time. The genes are TRBV19 and TRBJ2-7, with 13 bases fitting TRBD2. CDR1 LNHDA and CDR2 SQIVND come from the germline V gene (reference sequence). With V trimmed by 5 bases and J by 2 bases, 6 bases remained unmatched. The CDR3 extends over 16 amino acids. The CDR3 protein is CASSGGGLAGAYEQYF. The CDR3 nucleotides read TGTGCCAGTAGTGGAGGCGGACTAGCGGGAGCCTACGAGCAGTACTTC.

The chain joins TRBV30 to TRBJ2-2; 8 bases fit TRBD1. The trim removed 2 bases at V and 8 bases at J, leaving 7 bases unmatched. Germline V gives CDR1 GTSNPN, CDR2 SVGIG (reference sequence). The CDR3 loop spans 14 amino acids. In DNA form, the CDR3 reads TGTGCCTGGAGTTCACGACAGGGGTGGGGGGAGCTGTTTTTT. As protein: CAWSSRQGWGELFF.

J is TRBJ2-2 and V is TRBV10-3; 10 bases fit TRBD1. The J segment lost 8 bases and the V segment lost 10 bases, leaving 13 bases of the junction unmatched. The V gene's germline CDR1 is ENHRY and CDR2 SYGVKD. This CDR3 region has 15 residues. As DNA, the CDR3 is TGTGCCACCAACCGGGACAGGGGACCGGGGGGGGAGCTGTTTTTT. It encodes CATNRDRGPGGELFF.

V usage is TRBV19 and J usage is TRBJ2-4; TRBD1 matches at 8 bases. V shed 10 bases and J 4 bases; nucleotides not matched to a gene: 6. The CDR3 is 13 residues long. Germline V gene lookup returns CDR1 LNHDA and CDR2 SQIVND (reference sequence). The chain's CDR3 is CATGRTGKNIQYF. The CDR3 DNA reads TGTGCCACCGGCCGGACAGGGAAAAACATTCAGTACTTC.

This chain joins TRBV9 and TRBJ1-5; D perhaps matches TRBD1 (5 bases). CDR3 length: 15 amino acids. V was shortened by 4 bases and J by 4 bases, with 15 bases between the two germline ends. CDR1 SGDLS and CDR2 YYNGEE come from the germline V gene. This chain's CDR3 is CASSLTGERNQPQHF. The CDR3 nucleotides read TGTGCCAGCAGCCTCACGGGGGAGAGGAATCAGCCCCAGCATTTT.

The rearrangement links TRBV6-6 to TRBJ2-7, with 9 positions matching TRBD1. Germline V gene sequence: CDR1 MNHNY, CDR2 SVGAGI (reference sequence). The CDR3 is made up of 15 amino acids. V was pared by 2 bases and J by 5 bases, with 7 bases of the junction left unmatched. The CDR3 nucleotides read TGTGCCAGCAGTTACCAGGGACAGGGCGGTAACGAGCAGTACTTC. It translates to CASSYQGQGGNEQYF.

V gene TRBV6-5 combines with J gene TRBJ1-5, with 7 bases aligning to TRBD1. The CDR3 consists of 14 residues. Germline V gene data show CDR1 as MNHEY and CDR2 as SVGAGI. V was pared by 6 bases and J by 7 bases, with 9 bases of the junction left unmatched. The CDR3, as DNA: TGTGCCAGCAGGCGGGACAGCCTCTCCCAGCCCCAGCATTTT. It is translated as CASRRDSLSQPQHF.

The chain combines TRBV28 with TRBJ1-3, with D uncertain. Germline CDR1 and CDR2: MDHEN and SYDVKM. The CDR3 spans 13 residues. Trimming took 6 bases from V and 8 from J, leaving 14 bases between them. The CDR3 here is CASSHPPGYTIYF. The DNA of the CDR3 is TGTGCCAGCAGCCATCCCCCCGGGTACACCATATATTTT.

This clone was observed a handful of times. The gene calls are TRBV6-2 or TRBV6-3 and TRBJ2-1; TRBD2 is a possible D gene (6 bases). The CDR3 contains 15 residues. Deletions cut 2 bases from V and 7 bases from J, with 15 bases between. CDR1 MNHEY and CDR2 SVGEGT come from the germline V gene. The CDR3 DNA follows: TGTGCCAGCAGTTACACGGGGGAGCCGTTGAATGAGCAGTTCTTC. Translation gives CASSYTGEPLNEQFF.

The CDR3, as DNA: TGTGCCAGCGGGAGCCCCACAGATACGCAGTATTTT. Translation: CASGSPTDTQYF. The V and J genes are TRBV9 and TRBJ2-3; D is perhaps TRBD2 (5 bases). This CDR3 region has 12 residues. V lost 7 bases and J 2 bases, leaving 8 bases between the germline ends. Looked up from germline, CDR1 is SGDLS and CDR2 is YYNGEE.